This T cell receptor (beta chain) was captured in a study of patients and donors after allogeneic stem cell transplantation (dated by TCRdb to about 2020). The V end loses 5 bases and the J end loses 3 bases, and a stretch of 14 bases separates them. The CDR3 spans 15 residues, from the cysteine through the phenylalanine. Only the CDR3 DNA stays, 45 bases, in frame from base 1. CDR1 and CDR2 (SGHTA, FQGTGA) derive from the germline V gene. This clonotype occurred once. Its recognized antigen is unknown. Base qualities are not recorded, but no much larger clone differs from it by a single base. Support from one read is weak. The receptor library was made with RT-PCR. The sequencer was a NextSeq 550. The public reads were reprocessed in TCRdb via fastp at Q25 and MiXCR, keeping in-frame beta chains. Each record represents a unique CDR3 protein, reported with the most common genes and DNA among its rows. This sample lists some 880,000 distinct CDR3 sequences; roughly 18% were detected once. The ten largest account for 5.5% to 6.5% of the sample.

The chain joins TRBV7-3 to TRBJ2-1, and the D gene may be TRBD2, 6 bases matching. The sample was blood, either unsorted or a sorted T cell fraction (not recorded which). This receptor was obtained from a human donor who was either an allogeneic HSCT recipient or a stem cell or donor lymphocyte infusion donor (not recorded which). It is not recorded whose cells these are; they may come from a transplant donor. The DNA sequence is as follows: TGTGCCAGCAGCCCGAGCCGGGAGAACTACAATGAGCAGTTCTTC. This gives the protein CASSPSRENYNEQFF.